These 5 T cell receptor beta chains were all obtained from the same sample, sequenced in a study of early T cells in non-severe SARS-CoV-2 infection. TCRdb re-called the 5' RACE reads through MiXCR, storing one row per CDR3 protein. The table has about 59,000 distinct CDR3 sequences, approximately 11% seen once. The sequenced sample consisted of whole blood. The receptors shown here come from an adult who was a healthcare worker with PCR-confirmed SARS-CoV-2 infection or an uninfected control (not recorded which).

This clonotype turned up a few times. The chain employs TRBV7-2 and TRBJ1-1, with a tentative D call TRBD1 (5 bases). CDR3 size: 15 residues. Trimming left V 5 bases short and J 0 bases short, with 13 bases between. Germline-derived CDR1 and CDR2 are SGHTA and FQGNSA. The CDR3 sequence: CASSPLTVMNTEAFF. The CDR3 coding sequence is TGTGCCAGCAGCCCCCTGACAGTTATGAACACTGAAGCTTTCTTT.

This clonotype was counted only a few times. This sequence joins TRBV7-2 and TRBJ2-5; D remains ambiguous. The CDR3 runs to 14 residues. Germline V gene data show CDR1 as SGHTA and CDR2 as FQGNSA. Trimming removed 5 bases from V and 4 bases from J, with 14 bases in between. The CDR3 sequence: CASSRRAPSETQYF. The CDR3 bases are TGTGCCAGCAGCCGAAGGGCTCCTTCAGAGACCCAGTACTTC. Combining the CDR3 with reference TRBV7-2 and TRBJ2-5 gives the whole variable domain GAGVSQSPSNKVTEKGKDVELRCDPISGHTALYWYRQSLGQGLEFLIYFQGNSAPDKSGLPSDRFSAERTGGSVSTLTIQRTQQEDSAVYLCASSRRAPSETQYFGPGTRLLVL.

This clonotype turned up a few times. CDR3 residues: CSATPAGGPNTGELFF. Here the CDR3 DNA reads TGCAGTGCGACCCCAGCGGGGGGTCCGAACACCGGGGAGCTGTTTTTT. This chain uses TRBV20-1 with TRBJ2-2, with 9 bases lining up with TRBD2. Trimming cost V 6 bases and J 0 bases; bases outside gene matches: 8. Germline lookup yields CDR1 DFQATT and CDR2 SNEGSKA (reference sequence). CDR3 size: 16 residues.

This clonotype appeared many times. The V gene is TRBV5-1, the J gene TRBJ2-7; maybe TRBD2 (6 bases). The V gene's germline CDR1 is SGHRS and CDR2 YFSETQ. The CDR3 totals 14 residues. Deletions cut 2 bases from V and 6 bases from J, with 15 bases between. In nucleotides, the CDR3 is TGCGCCAGCAGCTTTAGGGACTCCGAGGGCGAGCAGTACTTC. As protein: CASSFRDSEGEQYF.

This clonotype was detected ten times or more. This chain links TRBV11-2 with TRBJ2-3, with D possibly matching TRBD2 (5 bases). From germline, CDR1 is SGHAT and CDR2 FQNNGV. The CDR3 is 15 residues long. The V and J ends lost 0 bases and 1 base respectively, with 8 bases between them. CDR3 region: CASSLDASRTDTQYF. In nucleotides, the CDR3 is TGTGCCAGCAGCTTAGATGCTAGCCGCACAGATACGCAGTATTTT. Full variable domain (remainder filled in from reference TRBV11-2 and TRBJ2-3): EAGVAQSPRYKIIEKRQSVAFWCNPISGHATLYWYQQILGQGPKLLIQFQNNGVVDDSQLPKDRFSAERLKGVDSTLKIQPAKLEDSAVYLCASSLDASRTDTQYFGPGTRLTVL.